The following is a T cell receptor (beta chain) sequence with its context. Other DNA variants within this sample encode the same CDR3. Only in-frame clones appear in the TCRdb table, and some are missing; sequencing was by immunoSEQ multiplex PCR. This repertoire shows over 200,000 clones, 75% to 90% found once; its top ten account for 2% to 3%. The sample belongs to a study of blood T cell repertoires in COVID-19. Study overall: Sample material is recorded as cDNA or gDNA derived from T cells, B-cell-depleted T cells, or PBMCs.

This receptor was obtained from a woman in her 70s with active or convalescent COVID-19. Sequenced material: peripheral blood.

Here the CDR3 reads CASSQGATNEKLFF. The DNA of the CDR3 is TGTGCCAGCAGCCAGGGGGCGACTAATGAAAAACTGTTTTTT. The rearrangement uses TRBV3-1 (or the pseudogene TRBV3-2) and TRBJ1-4, with D maybe TRBD1 (6 bases). CDR1 and CDR2 from the germline V gene are LGHDT and YNNKEL (reference sequence). This CDR3 has 14 residues. The ends were cut back, 3 bases at V and 2 bases at J, with 7 bases in the middle.